This T cell receptor beta chain was recovered during a study of CD8+CD57+ T cells in acquired aplastic anemia. This clonotype was seen just once. The antigen is undetermined. One junction end does not reproduce the germline sequence, and a read error may be involved. Germline CDR1 is SGHTA and CDR2 is FQGNSA. The CDR3 spans 15 residues. Whole-study results and caveats: Patients were compared with controls for CD8+ Simpson's diversity, and no significant difference emerged.

TCR beta VDJ and CDR3 were profiled, and genomic DNA was the template. MiXCR, applied by TCRdb to the reads, yields one record per CDR3 protein. The sample yields roughly 220,000 distinct CDR3 sequences, roughly 60% seen once. Patients included in sequencing had previously demonstrated CD8+CD57+ cell expansion by flow cytometry. Blood sampling was performed on the patients, and none of them had received therapy by then. This receptor was identified in a human donor with aplastic anemia. The V and J genes are TRBV7-2 and TRBJ2-7; 9 bases map to TRBD1. The specimen was sorted CD4+, CD8+, or CD8+CD57+ T cells (not recorded which) from PBMCs. The CDR3 region is CASSQAGTGSYEQYF. The DNA for the CDR3 is TGCGCCAGCAGCCAGGCCGGGACAGGGTCATACGAGCAGTACTTC.